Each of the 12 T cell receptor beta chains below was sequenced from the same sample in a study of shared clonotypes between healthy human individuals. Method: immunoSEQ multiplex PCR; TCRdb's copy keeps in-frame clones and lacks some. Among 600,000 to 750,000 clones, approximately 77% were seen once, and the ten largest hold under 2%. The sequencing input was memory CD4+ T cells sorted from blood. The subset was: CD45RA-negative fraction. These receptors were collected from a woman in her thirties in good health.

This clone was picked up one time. This chain's CDR3 is CAWRVHPRGSSYNEQFF. CDR3 DNA: TGTGCCTGGAGGGTCCACCCGCGCGGGTCATCCTACAATGAGCAGTTCTTC. J is TRBJ2-1 and V is TRBV30; perhaps TRBD2 as D (5 bases). Germline V gene data show CDR1 as GTSNPN and CDR2 as SVGIG (reference sequence). The length of the CDR3 is 17 residues. The V end lost 3 bases, the J end lost 1 base, and 19 bases lay between the germline ends.

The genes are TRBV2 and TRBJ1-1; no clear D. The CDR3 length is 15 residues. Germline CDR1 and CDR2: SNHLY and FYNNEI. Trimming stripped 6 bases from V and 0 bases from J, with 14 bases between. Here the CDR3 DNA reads TGTGCCAGCAGGGCGCAAGGGCGGGTGAACACTGAAGCTTTCTTT. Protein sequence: CASRAQGRVNTEAFF.

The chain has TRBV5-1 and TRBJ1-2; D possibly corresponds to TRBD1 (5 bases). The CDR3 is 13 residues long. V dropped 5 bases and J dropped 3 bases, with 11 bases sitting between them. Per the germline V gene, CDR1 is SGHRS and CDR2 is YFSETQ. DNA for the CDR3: TGCGCCAGCAGAACAAGAGGGGACTATGGCTACACCTTC. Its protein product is CASRTRGDYGYTF.

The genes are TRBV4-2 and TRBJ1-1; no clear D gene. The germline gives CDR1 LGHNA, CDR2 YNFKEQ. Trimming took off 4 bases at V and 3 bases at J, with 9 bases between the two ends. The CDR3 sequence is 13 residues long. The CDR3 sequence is CASSRAGDTEAFF. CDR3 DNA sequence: TGTGCCAGCAGCCGGGCCGGGGACACTGAAGCTTTCTTT.

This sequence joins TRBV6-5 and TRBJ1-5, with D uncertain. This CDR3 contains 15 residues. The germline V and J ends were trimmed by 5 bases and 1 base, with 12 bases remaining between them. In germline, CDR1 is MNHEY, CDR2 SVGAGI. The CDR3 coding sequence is TGTGCCAGCAGTACCGGGAGGATCAGCAATCAGCCCCAGCATTTT. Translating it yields CASSTGRISNQPQHF.

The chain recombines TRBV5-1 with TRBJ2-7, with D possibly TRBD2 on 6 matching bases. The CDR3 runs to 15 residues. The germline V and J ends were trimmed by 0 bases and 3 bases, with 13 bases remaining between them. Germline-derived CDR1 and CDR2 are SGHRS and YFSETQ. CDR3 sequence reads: CASSLGTNPYYEQYF. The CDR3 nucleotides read TGCGCCAGCAGCTTGGGGACTAATCCCTACTACGAGCAGTACTTC. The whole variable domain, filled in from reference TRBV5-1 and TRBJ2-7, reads KAGVTQTPRYLIKTRGQQVTLSCSPISGHRSVSWYQQTPGQGLQFLFEYFSETQRNKGNFPGRFSGRQFSNSRSEMNVSTLELGDSALYLCASSLGTNPYYEQYFGPGTRLTVT.

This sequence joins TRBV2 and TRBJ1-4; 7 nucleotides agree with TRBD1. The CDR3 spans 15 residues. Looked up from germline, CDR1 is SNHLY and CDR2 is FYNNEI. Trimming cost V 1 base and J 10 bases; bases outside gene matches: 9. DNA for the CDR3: TGTGCCAGCAGTGAAGAGGGGGCTTTTATTGGAAAACTGTTTTTT. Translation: CASSEEGAFIGKLFF. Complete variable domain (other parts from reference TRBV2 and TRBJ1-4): EPEVTQTPSHQVTQMGQEVILRCVPISNHLYFYWYRQILGQKVEFLVSFYNNEISEKSEIFDDQFSVERPDGSNFTLKIRSTKLEDSAMYFCASSEEGAFIGKLFFGSGTQLSVL.

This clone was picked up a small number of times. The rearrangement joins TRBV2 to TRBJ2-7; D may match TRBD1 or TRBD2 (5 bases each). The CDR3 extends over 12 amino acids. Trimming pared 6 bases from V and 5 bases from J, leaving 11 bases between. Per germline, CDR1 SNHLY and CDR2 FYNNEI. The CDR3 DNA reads TGTGCCAGCAGGGGGACCAGAAACGAGCAGTACTTC. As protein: CASRGTRNEQYF.

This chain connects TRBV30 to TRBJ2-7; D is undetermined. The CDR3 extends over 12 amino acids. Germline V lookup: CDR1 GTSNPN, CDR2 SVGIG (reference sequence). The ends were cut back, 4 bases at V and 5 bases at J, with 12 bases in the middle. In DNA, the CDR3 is TGTGCCTGGACCCGGACCTGGGACGAGCAGTACTTC. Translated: CAWTRTWDEQYF.

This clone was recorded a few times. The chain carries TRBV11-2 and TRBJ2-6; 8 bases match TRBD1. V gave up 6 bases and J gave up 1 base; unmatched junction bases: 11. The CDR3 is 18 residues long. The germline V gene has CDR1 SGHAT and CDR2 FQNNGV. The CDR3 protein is CASSRGDRGISGANVLTF. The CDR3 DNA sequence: TGTGCCAGCAGTCGCGGCGACAGGGGAATTTCTGGGGCCAACGTCCTGACTTTC.

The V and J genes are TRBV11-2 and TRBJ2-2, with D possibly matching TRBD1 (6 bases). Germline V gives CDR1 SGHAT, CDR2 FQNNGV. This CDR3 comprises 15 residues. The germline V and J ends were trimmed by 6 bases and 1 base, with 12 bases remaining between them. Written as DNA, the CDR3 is TGTGCCAGCAGAGCAGGGGCACAGAACACCGGGGAGCTGTTTTTT. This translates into CASRAGAQNTGELFF.

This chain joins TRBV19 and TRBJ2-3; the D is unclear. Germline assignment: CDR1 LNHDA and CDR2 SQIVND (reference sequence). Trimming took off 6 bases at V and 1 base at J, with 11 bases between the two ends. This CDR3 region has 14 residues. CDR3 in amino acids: CASSLISRTDTQYF. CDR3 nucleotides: TGTGCCAGTAGCCTCATCAGTCGCACAGATACGCAGTATTTT. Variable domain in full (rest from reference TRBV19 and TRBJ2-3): DGGITQSPKYLFRKEGQNVTLSCEQNLNHDAMYWYRQDPGQGLRLIYYSQIVNDFQKGDIAEGYSVSREKKESFPLTVTSAQKNPTAFYLCASSLISRTDTQYFGPGTRLTVL.